Shown below are 26 T cell receptor beta chains from a single sample sequenced in a study of identical twins. TCRdb re-analysed the 5' RACE reads in MiXCR, keeping a single row per CDR3 protein. Of 1.5 million to 2 million distinct CDR3 sequences listed, less than 40% were seen once; the top ten hold about 0.27%. Sequenced material: cord blood. These receptors were obtained from a newborn girl in good health.

This clonotype was recorded a few times. The chain carries TRBV21-1 and TRBJ2-7; TRBD2 was called by the table and not checked on the DNA. TRBV21-1 is a listed pseudogene. CDR3 length equals 19 residues. CDR3 sequence: CASSKEIGTSGPISYEQYF. The CDR3 nucleotides are TGTGCCAGCAGCAAAGAGATAGGGACTAGCGGGCCCATCTCCTACGAGCAGTACTTC.

This clonotype turned up a few times. V gene TRBV24-1 combines with J gene TRBJ2-1; 9 bases align to TRBD2. Per the germline V gene, CDR1 is KGHDR and CDR2 is SFDVKD. V shed 4 bases and J 3 bases; nucleotides not matched to a gene: 12. CDR3 length: 18 residues. The CDR3 nucleotides read TGTGCCACCAGTGACCCCTTAGCGGGGGAACACTTCTACAATGAGCAGTTCTTC. It codes for CATSDPLAGEHFYNEQFF.

The genes are TRBV20-1 and TRBJ2-1; D is perhaps TRBD2 (5 bases). Germline V gene sequence: CDR1 DFQATT, CDR2 SNEGSKA (reference sequence). The CDR3 covers 13 residues. V shed 3 bases and J shed 2 bases, with 8 bases lying between them. CDR3 region: CSASLGTYNEQFF. The CDR3 bases are TGCAGTGCTAGCCTCGGGACCTACAATGAGCAGTTCTTC.

This clonotype turned up a few times. V and J are TRBV3-1 and TRBJ1-2, with 8 bases aligning to TRBD1. CDR3 length: 14 residues. V lost 4 bases and J lost 4; bases outside the gene matches: 5. Germline V lookup: CDR1 LGHDT, CDR2 YNNKEL (reference sequence). In DNA form, the CDR3 reads TGTGCCAGCAGCCCATTGGGACAGGCCTATGGCTACACCTTC. This sequence encodes CASSPLGQAYGYTF.

The chain joins TRBV18 to TRBJ1-1; possible D gene TRBD1, 6 bases. Germline-derived CDR1 and CDR2 are KGHSH and LQKENI. V lost 6 bases, J lost 2 bases, and 13 bases lay in between. CDR3 size: 14 residues. The CDR3 DNA follows: TGTGCCAGCTCCCGCAGGGGACACAACACTGAAGCTTTCTTT. Amino acid sequence: CASSRRGHNTEAFF.

This clonotype was observed a handful of times. V is TRBV20-1 and J is TRBJ2-5; D not resolved. The germline V and J ends were trimmed by 6 bases and 0 bases, with 5 bases remaining between them. Germline loops: CDR1 DFQATT, CDR2 SNEGSKA (reference sequence). The CDR3 is 11 amino acids. Written as DNA, the CDR3 is TGCAGTGCACAGTACCAAGAGACCCAGTACTTC. Amino acids: CSAQYQETQYF.

This clonotype was detected a few times. The chain links TRBV20-1 to TRBJ2-3; 8 bases are a match to TRBD2. The V segment lost 0 bases and the J segment 0 bases; nucleotides outside the gene matches: 5. The CDR3 covers 16 residues. Germline V gene data show CDR1 as DFQATT and CDR2 as SNEGSKA (reference sequence). The CDR3 loop is CSARDSGGESTDTQYF. CDR3 nucleotide sequence: TGCAGTGCTAGAGATTCGGGGGGGGAAAGCACAGATACGCAGTATTTT.

The chain employs TRBV6-1 and TRBJ2-1; D not resolved. This CDR3 contains 15 residues. V was clipped by 0 bases and J by 12 bases, with 18 bases between them. Per germline, CDR1 MNHNS and CDR2 SASEGT. The CDR3 reads CASSEAGPVTLGQFF. CDR3 DNA: TGTGCCAGCAGTGAAGCAGGGCCCGTTACACTGGGGCAGTTCTTC.

The sample holds many counts of this clonotype. The chain employs TRBV7-9 and TRBJ2-1; 11 bases align to TRBD1. The V gene end was trimmed by 6 bases and the J gene end by 4 bases; junction bases not matched to a gene: 5. CDR1 is SEHNR and CDR2 is FQNEAQ in the germline V gene (reference sequence). CDR3 length equals 15 residues. CDR3 sequence: CASSFRDRGYNEQFF. DNA for the CDR3: TGTGCCAGCAGTTTCCGGGACAGGGGGTACAATGAGCAGTTCTTC.

This chain uses TRBV9 with TRBJ2-3; 8 nucleotides agree with TRBD2. The junction had 4 bases not matched to a gene; V was cut back by 2 bases and J by 2 bases. This CDR3 contains 15 residues. In germline, CDR1 is SGDLS, CDR2 YYNGEE. CDR3 in amino acids: CASSVGRGDTDTQYF. DNA of the CDR3: TGTGCCAGCAGCGTGGGGCGGGGGGACACAGATACGCAGTATTTT.

This clonotype was counted only a few times. The chain is built from TRBV6-1 and TRBJ2-6, with 10 bases identical to TRBD1. After removal of 4 bases from V and 8 bases from J, the junction contained 5 bases not matched to a gene. There are 15 residues in the CDR3. Germline CDR1 MNHNS, CDR2 SASEGT. CDR3: CASSATGGWTNVLTF. DNA for the CDR3: TGTGCCAGCAGTGCGACAGGGGGCTGGACCAACGTCCTGACTTTC.

The sample holds one count of this clonotype. The chain uses TRBV30 and TRBJ2-6; D gene unclear. Germline V CDR1 and CDR2: GTSNPN, SVGIG (reference sequence). V gave up 0 bases and J gave up 4 bases, with 13 bases separating them. The CDR3 loop spans 16 amino acids. The CDR3 loop is CAWSVSSAAGANVLTF. The CDR3 DNA reads TGTGCCTGGAGTGTTTCCTCGGCCGCCGGGGCCAACGTCCTGACTTTC.

This clonotype came up a few times. CDR3 DNA: TGTGCCAGCAGTTTCTCGGGACAGGCCCAAGAGACCCAGTACTTC. Translation: CASSFSGQAQETQYF. This chain uses TRBV28 with TRBJ2-5; 8 bases line up with TRBD1. Germline trimming cut 3 bases from V and 1 base from J; bases unmatched to any gene: 4. Per the germline V gene, CDR1 is MDHEN and CDR2 is SYDVKM. This CDR3 comprises 15 residues.

The chain joins TRBV6-6 to TRBJ1-4; D uncertain. Germline CDR1 and CDR2: MNHNY and SVGAGI (reference sequence). The V end lost 2 bases, the J end lost 6 bases, and 4 bases lay between the germline ends. This CDR3 is 12 amino acids long. CDR3 in DNA: TGTGCCAGCAGTTACCATTATGAAAAACTGTTTTTT. Encoded protein: CASSYHYEKLFF.

V gene TRBV30 combines with J gene TRBJ1-2; D might be TRBD1 (5 bases). Looked up from germline, CDR1 is GTSNPN and CDR2 is SVGIG (reference sequence). The V end was cut by 0 bases, the J end by 4 bases, with 12 bases between. This CDR3 contains 14 residues. This CDR3 reads CAWSVMGGSYGYTF. The CDR3 bases are TGTGCCTGGAGTGTCATGGGGGGAAGCTATGGCTACACCTTC.

The genes are TRBV4-2 and TRBJ1-2; weak D call: TRBD1 (5 bases). Trimming shortened V by 0 bases and J by 4 bases, and 12 bases separated the two germline ends. The CDR3 spans 15 residues. Germline V gene data show CDR1 as LGHNA and CDR2 as YNFKEQ. CDR3 loop: CASSQEPGTVYGYTF. The CDR3 DNA is TGTGCCAGCAGCCAAGAACCAGGGACCGTCTATGGCTACACCTTC.

The chain combines TRBV6-1 with TRBJ2-3, with D possibly TRBD2 on 6 matching bases. The V gene's germline CDR1 is MNHNS and CDR2 SASEGT. With 4 bases removed from V and 4 bases from J, the gap between germline ends came to 15 bases. The CDR3 contains 15 residues. The CDR3 region is CASSAGTSVADTQYF. Here the CDR3 DNA reads TGTGCCAGCAGTGCCGGGACTTCGGTAGCAGATACGCAGTATTTT.

This chain joins TRBV6-1 and TRBJ1-5, with D hard to call. Deletions cut 3 bases from V and 0 bases from J, with 6 bases between. The CDR3 runs to 14 residues. Germline V gene lookup returns CDR1 MNHNS and CDR2 SASEGT. CDR3 amino acids: CASSDRPSNQPQHF. The CDR3 nucleotides read TGTGCCAGCAGTGACAGACCTAGCAATCAGCCCCAGCATTTT.

The rearrangement joins TRBV2 to TRBJ2-1; 8 nucleotides agree with TRBD2. V shed 4 bases, J shed 2 bases, and the junction held 4 bases outside the gene matches. Germline V gene sequence: CDR1 SNHLY, CDR2 FYNNEI. The CDR3 spans 15 residues. The CDR3 nucleotides read TGTGCCAGCAGTGGCCCGGGGGGGCCCTACAATGAGCAGTTCTTC. Translation: CASSGPGGPYNEQFF.

This chain uses TRBV20-1 with TRBJ2-7, with 14 bases that match TRBD2. The trim removed 5 bases at V and 0 bases at J, leaving 6 bases unmatched. The CDR3 extends over 16 amino acids. Per the germline V gene, CDR1 is DFQATT and CDR2 is SNEGSKA (reference sequence). The CDR3 DNA follows: TGCAGTGCTGGGACTAGCGGGGGCCTTAGCTCCTACGAGCAGTACTTC. Its translation: CSAGTSGGLSSYEQYF.

The rearrangement uses TRBV9 and TRBJ1-2; D unclear. The CDR3 length is 13 residues. The V and J ends lost 0 bases and 4 bases respectively, with 7 bases between them. Germline assignment: CDR1 SGDLS and CDR2 YYNGEE. The CDR3 sequence: CASSVDGPYGYTF. In nucleotides, the CDR3 is TGTGCCAGCAGCGTAGACGGGCCCTATGGCTACACCTTC.

This clonotype was detected a few times. The chain joins TRBV10-2 to TRBJ1-2; D is undetermined. Germline V gene data show CDR1 as WSHSY and CDR2 as SAAADI. This CDR3 region has 13 residues. Between the trimmed V and J ends, which lost 6 bases and 8 bases, there was a span of 16 bases. The chain's CDR3 is CASSQTAETGYTF. The CDR3 DNA sequence: TGCGCCAGCAGCCAAACGGCGGAAACCGGCTACACCTTC.

The V gene is TRBV6-5, the J gene TRBJ1-1; D gene uncertain. Trimming stripped 8 bases from V and 3 bases from J, with 7 bases between. Germline V gene lookup returns CDR1 MNHEY and CDR2 SVGAGI. The CDR3 has 11 amino acids. CDR3 loop: CASVSYTEAFF. The CDR3 coding sequence is TGTGCCAGCGTATCGTACACTGAAGCTTTCTTT.

This rearrangement joins TRBV20-1 to TRBJ1-2; 7 bases map to TRBD1. The CDR3 is 13 residues long. Germline V lookup: CDR1 DFQATT, CDR2 SNEGSKA (reference sequence). Trimming took 5 bases from V and 7 from J; bases not matched to a gene: 10. The DNA for the CDR3 is TGCAGTGCTTACGGGACAGCGATTAGTGGCTACACCTTC. This gives the protein CSAYGTAISGYTF.

The chain employs TRBV19 and TRBJ1-1; D gene uncertain. CDR1 and CDR2 (germline): LNHDA, SQIVND (reference sequence). Trimming removed 7 bases from V and 7 bases from J, with 13 bases in between. The CDR3 sequence is 12 residues long. The CDR3 DNA reads TGTGCCAGTAAAGGTCCGGGAAATGAAGCTTTCTTT. Translating gives CASKGPGNEAFF.

V and J are TRBV27 and TRBJ2-5; 10 bases match TRBD1. The V gene's germline CDR1 is MNHEY and CDR2 SMNVEV (reference sequence). The CDR3 runs to 15 residues. Here the CDR3 reads CASQYWGQGSGEQYF. CDR3 DNA: TGTGCTTCGCAATACTGGGGACAGGGGTCGGGTGAGCAGTACTTC.